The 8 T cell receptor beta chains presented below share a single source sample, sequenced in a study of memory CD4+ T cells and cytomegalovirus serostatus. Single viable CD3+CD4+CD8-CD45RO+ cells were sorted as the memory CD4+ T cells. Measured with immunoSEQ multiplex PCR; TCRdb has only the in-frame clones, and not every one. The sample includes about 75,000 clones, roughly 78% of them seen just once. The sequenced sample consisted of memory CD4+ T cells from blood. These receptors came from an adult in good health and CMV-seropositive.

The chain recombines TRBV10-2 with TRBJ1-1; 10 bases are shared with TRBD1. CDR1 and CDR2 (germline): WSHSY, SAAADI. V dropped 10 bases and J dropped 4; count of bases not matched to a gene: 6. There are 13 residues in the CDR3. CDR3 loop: CATRTGGSTEAFF. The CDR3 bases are TGCGCCACCCGGACAGGGGGGAGCACTGAAGCTTTCTTT.

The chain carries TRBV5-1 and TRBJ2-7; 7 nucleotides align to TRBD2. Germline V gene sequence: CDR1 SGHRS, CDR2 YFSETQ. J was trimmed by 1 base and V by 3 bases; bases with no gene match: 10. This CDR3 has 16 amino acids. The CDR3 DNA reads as TGCGCCAGCAGCTCCCTAGAGGCGGGGGATTCCTACGAGCAGTACTTC. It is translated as CASSSLEAGDSYEQYF.

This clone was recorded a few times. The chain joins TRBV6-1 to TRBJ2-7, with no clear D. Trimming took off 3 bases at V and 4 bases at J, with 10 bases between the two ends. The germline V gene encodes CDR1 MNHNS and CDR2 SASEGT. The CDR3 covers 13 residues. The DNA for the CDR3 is TGTGCCAGCAGTGAGCGAGGTGTTTACGAGCAGTACGTC. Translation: CASSERGVYEQYV.

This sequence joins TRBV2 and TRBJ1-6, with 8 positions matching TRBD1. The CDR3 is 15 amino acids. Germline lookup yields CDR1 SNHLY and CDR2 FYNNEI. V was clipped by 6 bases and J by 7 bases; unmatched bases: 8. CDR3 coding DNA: TGTGCCAGCAGCGAGGCCGGGACAGGCAATTCACCCCTCCACTTT. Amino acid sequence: CASSEAGTGNSPLHF.

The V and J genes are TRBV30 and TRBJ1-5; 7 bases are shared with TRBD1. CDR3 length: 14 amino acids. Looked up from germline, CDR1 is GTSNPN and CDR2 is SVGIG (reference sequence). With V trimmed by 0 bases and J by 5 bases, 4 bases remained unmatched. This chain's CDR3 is CAWSVPGGYQPQHF. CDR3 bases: TGTGCCTGGAGTGTACCAGGGGGGTATCAGCCCCAGCATTTT.

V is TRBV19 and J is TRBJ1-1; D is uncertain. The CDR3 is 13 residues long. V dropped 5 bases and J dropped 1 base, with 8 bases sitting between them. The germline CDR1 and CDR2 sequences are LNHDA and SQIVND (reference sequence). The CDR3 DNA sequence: TGTGCCAGTAGTCAGCCACAGAACACTGAAGCTTTCTTT. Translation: CASSQPQNTEAFF. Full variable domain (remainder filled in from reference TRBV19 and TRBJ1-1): DGGITQSPKYLFRKEGQNVTLSCEQNLNHDAMYWYRQDPGQGLRLIYYSQIVNDFQKGDIAEGYSVSREKKESFPLTVTSAQKNPTAFYLCASSQPQNTEAFFGQGTRLTVV.

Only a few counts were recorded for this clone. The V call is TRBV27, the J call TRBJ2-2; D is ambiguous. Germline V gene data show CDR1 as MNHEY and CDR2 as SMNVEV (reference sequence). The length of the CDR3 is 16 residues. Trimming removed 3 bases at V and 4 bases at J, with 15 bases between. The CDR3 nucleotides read TGTGCCAGCAGTTTTTGGTCCATCGGTAGCACCGGGGAGCTGTTTTTT. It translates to CASSFWSIGSTGELFF.

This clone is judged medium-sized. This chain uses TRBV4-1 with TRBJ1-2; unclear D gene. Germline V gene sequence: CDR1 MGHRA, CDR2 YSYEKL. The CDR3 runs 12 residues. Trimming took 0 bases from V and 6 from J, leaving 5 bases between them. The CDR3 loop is CASSQERHGYTF. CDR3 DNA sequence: TGCGCCAGCAGCCAAGAACGACATGGCTACACCTTC.